These T cell receptor beta chains were read from a single sample in a study of identical twins. From the 5' RACE reads, TCRdb called clonotypes with MiXCR, one entry per CDR3 protein. This table holds approximately 250,000 distinct CDR3 sequences, 6.5% found once. The same data also went into a second study, on T cells expressing NK-cell markers.

The sample comprised CD8+ T cells sorted from blood. The receptor set was obtained from a woman aged 18-29 years in good health. The CDR3 runs from the conserved cysteine through the conserved F or W. A D gene is named only where the DNA matches it firmly. Where a row states a size, it is once, few, many or the class of an expanded clone; other rows omit it.

abundance,j_gene,v_gene,d_gene,CDR3nt,CDR3aa
NA,TRBJ2-7,TRBV27,TRBD1,TGTGCCACCATGACAGGGGCCTCTTACGAGCAGTACTTC,CATMTGASYEQYF
many,TRBJ2-7,TRBV9,NA,TGTGCCAGCAGCGTAGAAGGGACTCCTACCTACGAGCAGTACTTC,CASSVEGTPTYEQYF
few,TRBJ1-2,TRBV20-1,NA,TGCAGTGCTAGAGGGAAGAGGGGCTACACCTTC,CSARGKRGYTF
NA,TRBJ1-4,TRBV13,NA,TGTGCCAGCAGCTTACAATCTGGGGGGAATGAAAAACTGTTTTTT,CASSLQSGGNEKLFF
many,TRBJ1-1,TRBV12-3/TRBV12-4,NA,TGTGCCAGCAGTGAGGTCGGACGGGCTTTCTTT,CASSEVGRAFF
many,TRBJ1-2,TRBV5-6,TRBD1,TGTGCCAGCAGCTTACCCGGACAGGGTCGCTATGGCTACACCTTC,CASSLPGQGRYGYTF
few,TRBJ2-1,TRBV4-3,NA,TGCGCCAGCAGCCAGGGTTTAGACAATGAGCAGTTCTTC,CASSQGLDNEQFF
many,TRBJ2-1,TRBV3-1,NA,TGTGCCAGCAGCCAATTCAATGAGCAGTTCTTC,CASSQFNEQFF
NA,TRBJ1-1,TRBV7-9,NA,TGTGCCAGCAGCTTAGGTTTGGGTCCAGGGGCTGAAGCTTTCTTT,CASSLGLGPGAEAFF
few,TRBJ2-1,TRBV5-5,TRBD2,TGTGCCAGCAGGCCGGGAGGGGACTACAATGAGCAGTTCTTC,CASRPGGDYNEQFF
few,TRBJ2-1,TRBV4-2,TRBD2,TGTGCCAGCAGCCAAGATCTTGGTCTAGCGGGGGGACGCTACAATGAGCAGTTCTTC,CASSQDLGLAGGRYNEQFF
few,TRBJ1-2,TRBV6-2/TRBV6-3,NA,TGTGCCAGCAGTTACTCGATGGACCGATACTATGGCTACACCTTC,CASSYSMDRYYGYTF